What follows are 16 T cell receptor beta chains derived from one specimen sequenced in a study of early stage breast cancer tumors. TCRdb keeps only in-frame clones here, not all; method: immunoSEQ multiplex PCR. The sample lists tens of thousands of clones, over 75% occurring once. The sample comprised blood. These receptors were taken from a person aged 40 to 49 with breast cancer.

This chain uses TRBV27 with TRBJ2-3; D is possibly TRBD1 (5 bases). This CDR3 has 13 residues. Between the trimmed V and J ends, which lost 8 bases and 0 bases, there was a span of 9 bases. CDR1 is MNHEY and CDR2 is SMNVEV in the germline V gene (reference sequence). The CDR3 loop reads CASSTVSTDTQYF. The DNA for the CDR3 is TGTGCCAGCTCGACAGTAAGCACAGATACGCAGTATTTT.

V is TRBV19 and J is TRBJ2-7; 8 bases fit TRBD2. The CDR3 spans 15 residues. The J segment lost 3 bases and the V segment lost 3 bases, leaving 7 bases of the junction unmatched. The germline gives CDR1 LNHDA, CDR2 SQIVND (reference sequence). CDR3 nucleotide sequence: TGTGCCAGTAGTATCGCAGCGGGAGTGAACTACGAGCAGTACTTC. Its protein is CASSIAAGVNYEQYF.

J is TRBJ1-1 and V is TRBV20-1; D call uncertain. The CDR3 has 11 residues. Germline assignment: CDR1 DFQATT and CDR2 SNEGSKA (reference sequence). V lost 1 base and J 6 bases, leaving 6 bases between the germline ends. This CDR3 reads CSARVWAEAFF. The DNA for the CDR3 is TGCAGTGCTAGAGTCTGGGCTGAAGCTTTCTTT.

The chain carries TRBV19 and TRBJ1-4; D is undetermined. The V end was cut by 7 bases, the J end by 0 bases, with 15 bases between. CDR3 length equals 16 residues. Germline V gene data show CDR1 as LNHDA and CDR2 as SQIVND (reference sequence). The CDR3 DNA is TGTGCCAGTACCCTCAACCGGACGCCAACTAATGAAAAACTGTTTTTT. Translation: CASTLNRTPTNEKLFF. The variable domain in full, with the rest retrieved from reference TRBV19 and TRBJ1-4, is DGGITQSPKYLFRKEGQNVTLSCEQNLNHDAMYWYRQDPGQGLRLIYYSQIVNDFQKGDIAEGYSVSREKKESFPLTVTSAQKNPTAFYLCASTLNRTPTNEKLFFGSGTQLSVL.

This rearrangement joins TRBV7-9 to TRBJ2-1; D gene ambiguous. Trimming took off 5 bases at V and 4 bases at J, with 18 bases between the two ends. The germline CDR1 and CDR2 sequences are SEHNR and FQNEAQ (reference sequence). This CDR3 has 16 amino acids. The CDR3 spells CASSENRHRSYNEQFF. In DNA, the CDR3 is TGTGCCAGCAGCGAGAACCGACATCGGAGTTACAATGAGCAGTTCTTC. The full variable domain, with the rest looked up from reference TRBV7-9 and TRBJ2-1, is DTGVSQNPRHKITKRGQNVTFRCDPISEHNRLYWYRQTLGQGPEFLTYFQNEAQLEKSRLLSDRFSAERPKGSFSTLEIQRTEQGDSAMYLCASSENRHRSYNEQFFGPGTRLTVL.

This chain joins TRBV5-8 and TRBJ1-1; maybe TRBD1 (6 bases). The CDR3 length is 16 residues. Germline V gives CDR1 SGHTS, CDR2 YDEGEE. Between the trimmed V and J ends, which lost 1 base and 4 bases, there was a span of 17 bases. The CDR3 spells CASSLSGGALVTEAFF. CDR3 DNA: TGTGCCAGCAGCTTGTCGGGGGGGGCGTTAGTCACTGAAGCTTTCTTT.

The chain recombines TRBV18 with TRBJ1-2; no definite D call. The V and J ends lost 0 bases and 5 bases respectively, with 7 bases between them. The CDR3 is made up of 13 amino acids. The germline CDR1 and CDR2 sequences are KGHSH and LQKENI. In DNA form, the CDR3 reads TGTGCCAGCTCACCACCGGGGATATATGGCTACACCTTC. Translated, it gives CASSPPGIYGYTF.

The J gene is TRBJ2-3, the V gene TRBV14, with TRBD2 identical over 7 bases. CDR1 is SGHDN and CDR2 is FVKESK in the germline V gene. V was clipped by 1 base and J by 1 base; unmatched bases: 2. The CDR3 contains 15 residues. CDR3 protein: CASSQVLAGTDTQYF. DNA of the CDR3: TGTGCCAGCAGCCAAGTGCTAGCGGGCACAGATACGCAGTATTTT.

This sequence joins TRBV5-1 and TRBJ2-1; 7 bases line up with TRBD2. Trimming cost V 7 bases and J 3 bases; bases outside gene matches: 7. CDR1 and CDR2 from the germline V gene are SGHRS and YFSETQ. The CDR3 totals 14 residues. As DNA, the CDR3 is TGCGCCAGCGGTGGGGGAGGGAACTACAATGAGCAGTTCTTC. Residues: CASGGGGNYNEQFF.

This clone was found once. CDR3 DNA: TGTGCCAGCTCACCACCATTGGCCTACGAGCAGTACTTC. It is translated as CASSPPLAYEQYF. The genes are TRBV18 and TRBJ2-7; D not resolved. Germline V CDR1 and CDR2: KGHSH, LQKENI. V dropped 0 bases and J dropped 2 bases, with 5 bases sitting between them. The CDR3 extends over 13 amino acids.

This chain connects TRBV28 to TRBJ2-7, with 8 bases identical to TRBD1. The CDR3 extends over 14 amino acids. V shed 6 bases and J 2 bases; nucleotides not matched to a gene: 6. The V gene's germline CDR1 is MDHEN and CDR2 SYDVKM. CDR3 sequence reads: CASSRGTGPYEQYF. The CDR3 nucleotides read TGTGCCAGCAGCCGTGGGACAGGACCCTACGAGCAGTACTTC.

In nucleotides, the CDR3 is TGCAGCGTTGAAGTGACAAGAGGCGAGCAGTACTTC. The encoded protein is CSVEVTRGEQYF. V gene TRBV29-1 combines with J gene TRBJ2-7; D remains ambiguous. The V end was cut by 1 base, the J end by 6 bases, with 10 bases between. Germline V gene lookup returns CDR1 SQVTM and CDR2 ANQGSEA. The CDR3 consists of 12 residues.

This rearrangement joins TRBV5-4 to TRBJ2-7; D is perhaps TRBD1 (5 bases). This CDR3 is 12 amino acids long. Germline values: CDR1 SGHNT, CDR2 YYREEE (reference sequence). Trimming left V 4 bases short and J 5 bases short, with 10 bases between. The CDR3 here is CASSTTVHEQYF. CDR3 DNA: TGTGCCAGCAGCACGACAGTCCACGAGCAGTACTTC.

This clone was recorded once. This chain joins TRBV5-4 and TRBJ2-5, with D perhaps TRBD2 (6 bases). The CDR3 covers 14 residues. V lost 5 bases and J 2 bases, leaving 13 bases between the germline ends. Germline V gene lookup returns CDR1 SGHNT and CDR2 YYREEE (reference sequence). The CDR3 spells CASSGGLSQETQYF. DNA of the CDR3: TGTGCCAGCAGTGGGGGACTTTCTCAAGAGACCCAGTACTTC.

J is TRBJ2-3 and V is TRBV4-2; TRBD2 matches at 14 bases. This CDR3 has 18 residues. Germline CDR1 and CDR2: LGHNA and YNFKEQ. Losses at the gene ends were 4 bases for V and 4 bases for J; bases not matched to a gene: 10. CDR3 DNA: TGTGCCAGCAGCCCGAGGGGACTAGCGGGAGTTCTGGCAGATACGCAGTATTTT. Encoded protein: CASSPRGLAGVLADTQYF.

This clone was seen a few times. The rearrangement joins TRBV6-5 to TRBJ1-1; the match to TRBD1 covers 8 bases. J gave up 4 bases and V 4 bases, and 2 bases lay outside the gene matches. CDR1 is MNHEY and CDR2 is SVGAGI in the germline V gene. This CDR3 spans 13 amino acids. The CDR3 protein is CASSLTGGTEAFF. CDR3 DNA sequence: TGTGCCAGCAGTTTAACAGGGGGCACTGAAGCTTTCTTT.